The next 7 T cell receptor beta chains were all read from a single sample in a study of blood T cell repertoires in COVID-19. Data came from immunoSEQ multiplex PCR; TCRdb stores just in-frame clones and leaves some out. The table includes roughly 42,000 clones, around 87% detected once. Sequenced material: peripheral blood. These receptors were collected from a man aged 25-45 years with active or convalescent COVID-19.

This clone was detected only once. The V call is TRBV7-6, the J call TRBJ2-7, with D unclear. Germline-derived CDR1 and CDR2 are SGHVS and FNYEAQ. The CDR3 loop spans 14 amino acids. Trimming cost V 5 bases and J 2 bases, with 13 bases left between them. DNA of the CDR3: TGTGCCAGCAGCCCGCGGAGTGCACCCTACGAGCAGTACGTC. It is translated as CASSPRSAPYEQYV.

J is TRBJ1-6 and V is TRBV6-2 or TRBV6-3; perhaps TRBD1 as D (6 bases). Trimming cost V 6 bases and J 10 bases, with 16 bases left between them. Germline V gene data show CDR1 as MNHEY and CDR2 as SVGEGT. This CDR3 region has 14 residues. As DNA, the CDR3 is TGTGCCAGCAGCGCCCAAGGACAGAACTCACCCCTCCACTTT. Encoded protein: CASSAQGQNSPLHF.

The CDR3 sequence: CASSPSVSGRDNEQFF. CDR3 sequence (DNA): TGTGCCAGCAGCCCCAGCGTTAGCGGGAGGGATAATGAGCAGTTCTTC. The chain couples TRBV11-1 to TRBJ2-1; 11 positions match TRBD2. With 5 bases clipped from V and 7 bases from J, the junction kept 10 bases outside the gene matches. This CDR3 has 16 amino acids. Germline values: CDR1 SGHAT, CDR2 FQDESV (reference sequence).

This clone occurred once. The chain carries TRBV12-3 or TRBV12-4 and TRBJ1-2; 9 bases are a match to TRBD1. V gave up 5 bases and J gave up 8 bases; unmatched junction bases: 6. The length of the CDR3 is 13 residues. This chain's CDR3 is CASSHRGRLGYTF. CDR3 nucleotides: TGTGCCAGCAGTCACAGGGGGCGGCTCGGCTACACCTTC.

V is TRBV29-1 and J is TRBJ1-1; a weak D match, TRBD1 (5 bases). Trimming removed 6 bases at V and 0 bases at J, with 11 bases between. The V gene's germline CDR1 is SQVTM and CDR2 ANQGSEA. The CDR3 covers 13 residues. This chain's CDR3 is CSVGQGLNTEAFF. The CDR3 DNA is TGCAGCGTCGGGCAGGGCTTGAACACTGAAGCTTTCTTT.

The chain is built from TRBV28 and TRBJ1-4; unclear D gene. This CDR3 contains 15 residues. The V gene lost 6 bases and the J gene lost 7 bases, with 18 bases spanning the gap. CDR1 is MDHEN, CDR2 SYDVKM, per germline. Here the CDR3 DNA reads TGTGCCAGCAGCCTTTTTGCCGCAGGAGGTGAAAAACTGTTTTTT. Translated: CASSLFAAGGEKLFF. Using reference TRBV28 and TRBJ1-4 for the parts outside the CDR3, the full variable domain is DVKVTQSSRYLVKRTGEKVFLECVQDMDHENMFWYRQDPGLGLRLIYFSYDVKMKEKGDIPEGYSVSREKKERFSLILESASTNQTSMYLCASSLFAAGGEKLFFGSGTQLSVL.

V gene TRBV12-3 or TRBV12-4 combines with J gene TRBJ1-2; TRBD1 is a possible D gene (5 bases). Trimming removed 3 bases from V and 6 bases from J, with 11 bases in between. The CDR3 sequence is 13 residues long. The CDR3 coding sequence is TGTGCCAGCAGTTTCGGCGGGGCCGATGGCTACACCTTC. Amino acids: CASSFGGADGYTF.